This T cell receptor beta chain emerged from a study of somatic mutations in cytotoxic T cells in rheumatoid arthritis. About the research overall: Selected T-cell populations stained with V beta antibodies were isolated by flow sorting to nearly 100% purity; these included V beta1+ cells subjected to TCRB sequencing.

Regarding the study as a whole: Reported slight underrepresentation of TRBV07 in rheumatoid arthritis patients was not subjected to multiple-comparison adjustment.

Measured with immunoSEQ multiplex PCR; TCRdb has only the in-frame clones, and not every one. Found here are about 25,000 clones, roughly 80% of them singletons; the top ten hold 7.5% to 10%. It was blood donors, 55% female and with a median age of approximately 59 years (range about 21-75), who served as healthy controls. In the case of this clone: Its antigen is not known.

The CDR3 totals 15 residues. Sequencing input: CD8+ T cells sorted from blood. This receptor was obtained from a young woman in good health. The V and J genes are TRBV21-1 and TRBJ2-1; the table assigns TRBD2, which was not confirmed against the DNA. TRBV21-1 is recorded as a pseudogene. The CDR3: CASSLLAGSYNEQFF. CDR3 bases: TGTGCCAGCAGCCTACTAGCGGGCTCCTACAATGAGCAGTTCTTC.